Below, 25 T cell receptor beta chains from the same sample are listed, as sequenced in a study of PD-1 blockade in classical Hodgkin lymphoma. Method: immunoSEQ multiplex PCR; TCRdb's copy keeps in-frame clones and lacks some. The table includes approximately 84,000 clones, 75% to 85% detected once. Indicated time point: cycle 4 day 1 (C4D1), after five to seven weeks of nivolumab. With no exception, relapse followed autologous stem cell transplantation in all patients, and brentuximab vedotin exposure varied. The sequencing here drew on peripheral blood mononuclear cells (PBMCs), taken before the fourth cycle of nivolumab. The receptors come from a human donor with classical Hodgkin lymphoma.

V and J are TRBV29-1 and TRBJ2-7, with D unclear. Looked up from germline, CDR1 is SQVTM and CDR2 is ANQGSEA. This CDR3 spans 11 amino acids. With 2 bases removed from V and 7 bases from J, the gap between germline ends came to 9 bases. The CDR3 sequence is CSVESGREQYF. CDR3 DNA: TGCAGCGTTGAATCGGGTCGGGAGCAGTACTTC.

This clone came up a few times. The chain has TRBV7-3 and TRBJ2-1; 8 nucleotides match TRBD2. The CDR3 loop spans 15 amino acids. V trimming: 8 bases; J trimming: 3 bases; junction bases outside the gene matches: 9. The germline V gene encodes CDR1 SGHTA and CDR2 FQGTGA. The CDR3 DNA is TGTGCCAGCGCCGGCACTAGCGGAAACTACAATGAGCAGTTCTTC. This sequence encodes CASAGTSGNYNEQFF.

The J gene is TRBJ1-1, the V gene TRBV2; D is unresolved. The CDR3 is 12 amino acids. The germline CDR1 and CDR2 sequences are SNHLY and FYNNEI. Trimming removed 7 bases from V and 5 bases from J, with 11 bases in between. In nucleotides, the CDR3 is TGTGCCAGCAAGGAGGATGGTACTGAAGCTTTCTTT. Its translation is CASKEDGTEAFF.

This chain joins TRBV18 and TRBJ2-3, with unresolved D. CDR1 and CDR2 (germline): KGHSH, LQKENI. This CDR3 spans 13 amino acids. With 3 bases removed from V and 4 bases from J, the gap between germline ends came to 8 bases. CDR3 nucleotide sequence: TGTGCCAGCTCACCTGATTATCCAGATACGCAGTATTTT. It codes for CASSPDYPDTQYF.

This rearrangement joins TRBV6-1 to TRBJ2-7, with a possible D match to TRBD1 (5 bases). CDR1 and CDR2 from the germline V gene are MNHNS and SASEGT. The CDR3 is 15 amino acids. V lost 2 bases and J 3 bases, leaving 14 bases between the germline ends. The DNA for the CDR3 is TGTGCCAGCAGTGAATATTGGCAGGGCCGCTACGAGCAGTACTTC. Translation gives CASSEYWQGRYEQYF.

The gene calls are TRBV5-4 and TRBJ2-3; 9 nucleotides agree with TRBD2. Germline CDR1 reads SGHNT; CDR2 reads YYREEE (reference sequence). The CDR3 consists of 15 residues. The V segment lost 4 bases and the J segment 4 bases; nucleotides outside the gene matches: 7. The CDR3: CASSLLAGEADTQYF. In nucleotides, the CDR3 is TGTGCCAGCAGCCTTTTAGCGGGAGAGGCAGATACGCAGTATTTT.

This clone appeared once. The rearrangement links TRBV6-5 to TRBJ2-1; D gene ambiguous. The CDR3 is 15 residues long. Trimming left V 7 bases short and J 4 bases short, with 17 bases between. CDR1 is MNHEY, CDR2 SVGAGI, per germline. The CDR3 DNA sequence: TGTGCCAGCACCTCTACCCCAGTCTTATACAATGAGCAGTTCTTC. This sequence encodes CASTSTPVLYNEQFF.

This clone showed up just a few times. The chain has TRBV10-3 and TRBJ2-3; D is perhaps TRBD2 (6 bases). From germline, CDR1 is ENHRY and CDR2 SYGVKD. The V and J ends lost 0 bases and 9 bases respectively, with 7 bases between them. This CDR3 has 12 residues. CDR3 protein: CAISESGRTQYF. DNA of the CDR3: TGTGCCATCAGTGAGTCGGGGAGGACGCAGTATTTT.

This clone was observed a single time. This chain connects TRBV7-9 to TRBJ2-7, with no clear D. The CDR3 spans 15 residues. Trimming shortened V by 3 bases and J by 6 bases, and 18 bases separated the two germline ends. Germline CDR1 SEHNR, CDR2 FQNEAQ (reference sequence). CDR3 sequence (DNA): TGTGCCAGCAGCTTCGGTCGTACACTCCCCTTCGAGCAGTACTTC. Translating it yields CASSFGRTLPFEQYF.

This chain joins TRBV6-6 and TRBJ1-1; TRBD1 aligns across 8 bases. J lost 4 bases, V lost 7 bases, and 8 bases had no gene match. CDR3 length: 14 amino acids. The germline CDR1 and CDR2 sequences are MNHNY and SVGAGI (reference sequence). The CDR3, as DNA: TGTGCCAGCACCGAACAGGGGGTAGGCACTGAAGCTTTCTTT. It is translated as CASTEQGVGTEAFF.

The chain has TRBV7-8 and TRBJ2-2, with 8 bases identical to TRBD2. CDR1 is SGHVS, CDR2 FQNEAQ, per germline. The CDR3 has 15 amino acids. Trimming at V came to 8 bases and at J to 4 bases, leaving 9 bases not matched to a gene. The CDR3 loop is CASGMFGTSTGELFF. CDR3 nucleotides: TGTGCCAGCGGGATGTTTGGGACTAGCACCGGGGAGCTGTTTTTT.

The chain employs TRBV4-1 and TRBJ2-1, with 11 bases aligning to TRBD2. Trimming removed 3 bases from V and 2 bases from J; junction bases left unmatched: 9. The CDR3 contains 18 residues. Per the germline V gene, CDR1 is MGHRA and CDR2 is YSYEKL. CDR3 coding DNA: TGCGCCAGCAGCCAGGGCCCCCTAGCGGGAGGAACCTACAATGAGCAGTTCTTC. Its protein is CASSQGPLAGGTYNEQFF.

The rearrangement joins TRBV19 to TRBJ1-2; perhaps TRBD1 as D (5 bases). The V end lost 6 bases, the J end lost 2 bases, and 10 bases lay between the germline ends. CDR1 and CDR2 from the germline V gene are LNHDA and SQIVND (reference sequence). There are 13 residues in the CDR3. In DNA form, the CDR3 reads TGTGCCAGTAGGGGGACGGGGAACTATGGCTACACCTTC. It yields the protein CASRGTGNYGYTF.

The CDR3 DNA reads as TGTGCCAGCAGCACAGGGAACTATGGCTACACCTTC. Translation gives CASSTGNYGYTF. The V call is TRBV6-5, the J call TRBJ1-2; tentatively, D is TRBD1 (6 bases). The length of the CDR3 is 12 residues. Germline CDR1 is MNHEY and CDR2 is SVGAGI. Trimming removed 6 bases from V and 2 bases from J, with 7 bases in between.

The chain couples TRBV5-4 to TRBJ1-2; perhaps TRBD1 as D (5 bases). Germline V gives CDR1 SGHNT, CDR2 YYREEE (reference sequence). This CDR3 contains 18 residues. Trimming took off 4 bases at V and 0 bases at J, with 22 bases between the two ends. The CDR3, as DNA: TGTGCCAGCAGCCTGGGCCCGGAGGGGCTGGGGGCTAACTATGGCTACACCTTC. Protein product: CASSLGPEGLGANYGYTF.

The rearrangement joins TRBV5-1 to TRBJ2-2; no clear D. Trimming stripped 4 bases from V and 6 bases from J, with 22 bases between. The CDR3 contains 17 residues. Germline V gives CDR1 SGHRS, CDR2 YFSETQ. The CDR3 spells CASSKEEQSAYAGELFF. DNA of the CDR3: TGCGCCAGCAGCAAAGAAGAACAGTCGGCGTATGCCGGGGAGCTGTTTTTT.

V is TRBV11-2 and J is TRBJ2-1; 7 positions agree with TRBD2. Germline-derived CDR1 and CDR2 are SGHAT and FQNNGV. The CDR3 consists of 15 residues. V trimming: 3 bases; J trimming: 5 bases; junction bases outside the gene matches: 7. The DNA for the CDR3 is TGTGCCAGCAGCTTTTCTAGCGGAAATAACAATGAGCAGTTCTTC. It yields the protein CASSFSSGNNNEQFF. Filled out from reference TRBV11-2 and TRBJ2-1, the complete variable domain reads EAGVAQSPRYKIIEKRQSVAFWCNPISGHATLYWYQQILGQGPKLLIQFQNNGVVDDSQLPKDRFSAERLKGVDSTLKIQPAKLEDSAVYLCASSFSSGNNNEQFFGPGTRLTVL.

Note on this clone: A single base is all that separates this from a far larger clone, so a read error is likely. Other DNA sequences of this sample code for an identical CDR3. The chain is built from TRBV7-2 and TRBJ2-2, with D maybe TRBD1 (5 bases). This CDR3 spans 17 amino acids. Germline V gene data show CDR1 as SGHTA and CDR2 as FQGNSA. The V and J ends lost 5 bases and 9 bases respectively, with 25 bases between them. CDR3 sequence: CASSQDRAHPVGRELFF. The CDR3 DNA reads TGTGCCAGCAGCCAAGACCGGGCCCATCCGGTGGGGCGGGAGCTGTTTTTT.

The chain joins TRBV5-1 to TRBJ2-3, with 11 positions matching TRBD2. The germline CDR1 and CDR2 sequences are SGHRS and YFSETQ. The CDR3 length is 16 residues. V trimming: 4 bases; J trimming: 2 bases; junction bases outside the gene matches: 6. CDR3 DNA: TGCGCCAGCAGCCCCGGGACTAGCGGATTCACAGATACGCAGTATTTT. Translation: CASSPGTSGFTDTQYF. Full variable domain (rest looked up from reference TRBV5-1 and TRBJ2-3): KAGVTQTPRYLIKTRGQQVTLSCSPISGHRSVSWYQQTPGQGLQFLFEYFSETQRNKGNFPGRFSGRQFSNSRSEMNVSTLELGDSALYLCASSPGTSGFTDTQYFGPGTRLTVL.

This chain joins TRBV6-1 and TRBJ1-1; the D is unclear. The CDR3 consists of 15 residues. Germline CDR1 is MNHNS and CDR2 is SASEGT. The V and J ends lost 8 bases and 4 bases respectively, with 20 bases between them. The CDR3 coding sequence is TGTGCCAGCCAGACAAGAAAATCGGTCGGCACTGAAGCTTTCTTT. Its translation: CASQTRKSVGTEAFF.

This clone is a singleton in its sample. The chain joins TRBV6-5 to TRBJ2-2, with 7 bases fitting TRBD2. This CDR3 has 13 amino acids. The V gene end was trimmed by 4 bases and the J gene end by 7 bases; junction bases not matched to a gene: 3. The germline V gene encodes CDR1 MNHEY and CDR2 SVGAGI. The CDR3 is CASSSGGGGELFF. For the CDR3, the DNA is TGTGCCAGCAGTTCGGGGGGTGGCGGGGAGCTGTTTTTT.

The chain has TRBV9 and TRBJ2-5; 10 nucleotides align to TRBD1. Germline V lookup: CDR1 SGDLS, CDR2 YYNGEE. The V segment lost 2 bases and the J segment 4 bases; nucleotides outside the gene matches: 11. The CDR3 is 17 amino acids. The DNA of the CDR3 is TGTGCCAGCAGCGTGGGACAGGGGCCGGGATTAGGAGAGACCCAGTACTTC. Protein product: CASSVGQGPGLGETQYF.

The chain carries TRBV30 and TRBJ2-3; tentatively, D is TRBD2 (6 bases). CDR1 is GTSNPN and CDR2 is SVGIG in the germline V gene (reference sequence). The CDR3 has 16 residues. Trimming left V 0 bases short and J 7 bases short, with 20 bases between. As DNA, the CDR3 is TGTGCCTGGAGTGTACTCTTTACGGGGGAATTGAATACGCAGTATTTT. Translating it yields CAWSVLFTGELNTQYF.

This rearrangement joins TRBV2 to TRBJ2-5; TRBD2 aligns across 16 bases. V trimming: 6 bases; J trimming: 5 bases; junction bases outside the gene matches: 6. Germline-derived CDR1 and CDR2 are SNHLY and FYNNEI. This CDR3 is built from 16 residues. The CDR3 nucleotides are TGTGCCAGCAGCCCGGGACTAGCGGGAGGGCTTGAGACCCAGTACTTC. It is translated as CASSPGLAGGLETQYF.

The chain links TRBV6-6 to TRBJ2-3; D gene unclear. The CDR3 length is 14 residues. CDR1 is MNHNY, CDR2 SVGAGI, per germline (reference sequence). Trimming stripped 8 bases from V and 2 bases from J, with 14 bases between. In nucleotides, the CDR3 is TGTGCCAGCTCGGTACTGGAGAACACAGATACGCAGTATTTT. Encoded protein: CASSVLENTDTQYF.